This passage covers 19 T cell receptor beta chains from one sample sequenced in a study of blood T cell repertoires in COVID-19. Sequencing used immunoSEQ multiplex PCR; TCRdb keeps in-frame clones, though not all of them. The sample shows some 200,000 clones, 75% to 85% of them seen only once. The sequencing input was peripheral blood. These receptor sequences come from a human donor in a cohort sampled during active COVID-19.

V gene TRBV6-6 combines with J gene TRBJ2-7, with 8 bases that match TRBD1. Losses at the gene ends were 7 bases for V and 2 bases for J; bases not matched to a gene: 7. Germline CDR1 and CDR2: MNHNY and SVGAGI (reference sequence). The CDR3 consists of 14 residues. CDR3 amino acids: CASTETGGTYEQYF. The CDR3 nucleotides are TGTGCCAGCACCGAAACAGGGGGGACCTACGAGCAGTACTTC.

The table lists this clone with a few counts. One end of the junction is discordant with germline, which a read error may explain. The chain employs TRBV7-7 and TRBJ2-7; a possible D gene is TRBD2 (6 bases). The CDR3 sequence is 14 residues long. Germline loops: CDR1 SSHAT, CDR2 FNYEAQ (reference sequence). The CDR3 region is CASSLAESSYEQYF. In DNA, the CDR3 is TGTGCTAGCAGCTTAGCGGAGAGCTCCTACGAGCAGTACTTC.

J is TRBJ2-1 and V is TRBV4-1; 13 bases agree with TRBD2. The CDR3 runs to 17 residues. With 3 bases clipped from V and 3 bases from J, the junction kept 5 bases outside the gene matches. Germline loops: CDR1 MGHRA, CDR2 YSYEKL. The CDR3 loop reads CASSQGLAGFYYNEQFF. CDR3 in DNA: TGCGCCAGCAGCCAGGGACTAGCGGGATTTTACTACAATGAGCAGTTCTTC.

The V and J genes are TRBV12-3 or TRBV12-4 and TRBJ1-5, with TRBD1 matching 8 bases. CDR3 length: 13 residues. V shed 7 bases, J shed 3 bases, and the junction held 2 bases outside the gene matches. The CDR3 DNA reads TGTGCCAGCAAGGGACAGGACAATCAGCCCCAGCATTTT. The encoded protein is CASKGQDNQPQHF.

The rearrangement uses TRBV3-1 (or the pseudogene TRBV3-2) and TRBJ2-2; 9 bases are a match to TRBD1. Trimming removed 6 bases from V and 5 bases from J; junction bases left unmatched: 7. Looked up from germline, CDR1 is LGHDT and CDR2 is YNNKEL (reference sequence). The CDR3 consists of 15 residues. CDR3 sequence (DNA): TGTGCCAGCAGGAGGGGGACAGGGTTAACCGGGGAGCTGTTTTTT. Its translation is CASRRGTGLTGELFF.

The chain is built from TRBV9 and TRBJ2-5; D might be TRBD1 (5 bases). The CDR3 consists of 14 residues. V shed 0 bases and J shed 5 bases, with 11 bases lying between them. From germline, CDR1 is SGDLS and CDR2 YYNGEE. The CDR3 sequence: CASSVDQGRETQYF. The CDR3 DNA reads as TGTGCCAGCAGCGTAGATCAGGGAAGGGAGACCCAGTACTTC.

The J gene is TRBJ2-1, the V gene TRBV5-5; 11 positions match TRBD2. Germline V CDR1 and CDR2: SGHKS, YYEKEE (reference sequence). J gave up 5 bases and V 4 bases, and 8 bases lay outside the gene matches. There are 16 residues in the CDR3. CDR3 protein: CASSPAGLAGNNEQFF. The CDR3 coding sequence is TGTGCCAGCAGCCCGGCCGGACTAGCGGGTAACAATGAGCAGTTCTTC.

V and J are TRBV13 and TRBJ2-3; 7 nucleotides agree with TRBD2. The V gene end was trimmed by 1 base and the J gene end by 3 bases; junction bases not matched to a gene: 1. The V gene's germline CDR1 is PRHDT and CDR2 FYEKMQ (reference sequence). CDR3 length equals 14 residues. The CDR3 nucleotides read TGTGCCAGCAGCTTAGTGGGGGGGACAGATACGCAGTATTTT. Residues: CASSLVGGTDTQYF.

The V and J genes are TRBV27 and TRBJ2-1; the D gene is possibly TRBD2 (5 bases). Germline V gene data show CDR1 as MNHEY and CDR2 as SMNVEV (reference sequence). The CDR3 runs to 15 residues. Trimming pared 5 bases from V and 5 bases from J, leaving 16 bases between. The CDR3 DNA reads TGTGCCAGCAGTCCCCCATCGGCCGGGAACAATGAGCAGTTCTTC. This translates into CASSPPSAGNNEQFF.

This rearrangement joins TRBV4-1 to TRBJ2-6, with 8 bases aligning to TRBD1. V was clipped by 1 base and J by 1 base; unmatched bases: 3. CDR3 size: 17 residues. Germline V CDR1 and CDR2: MGHRA, YSYEKL. CDR3 region: CASSQVRQGSGANVLTF. CDR3 DNA: TGCGCCAGCAGCCAAGTGAGACAGGGGTCTGGGGCCAACGTCCTGACTTTC.

The chain links TRBV7-9 to TRBJ2-1, with 9 bases lining up with TRBD2. Germline trimming cut 5 bases from V and 8 bases from J; bases unmatched to any gene: 10. There are 15 residues in the CDR3. Germline-derived CDR1 and CDR2 are SEHNR and FQNEAQ (reference sequence). CDR3 DNA sequence: TGTGCCAGCAGCCTTCGACTAGCGGCAAGCGATGAGCAGTTCTTC. Amino acids: CASSLRLAASDEQFF.

This chain uses TRBV3-1 (or the pseudogene TRBV3-2) with TRBJ2-1; TRBD2 aligns across 8 bases. V shed 0 bases and J 6 bases; nucleotides not matched to a gene: 4. CDR3 length: 15 amino acids. Per germline, CDR1 LGHDT and CDR2 YNNKEL (reference sequence). CDR3 nucleotide sequence: TGTGCCAGCAGCCAAGACGTCGGGAGGGGCAATGAGCAGTTCTTC. It encodes CASSQDVGRGNEQFF.

The rearrangement uses TRBV19 and TRBJ1-1; no clear D gene. Trimming shortened V by 8 bases and J by 4 bases, and 8 bases separated the two germline ends. The CDR3 contains 11 residues. Germline V gives CDR1 LNHDA, CDR2 SQIVND (reference sequence). Here the CDR3 reads CASPSFTEAFF. CDR3 bases: TGTGCCAGTCCGAGTTTCACTGAAGCTTTCTTT.

In nucleotides, the CDR3 is TGTGCCATCAGTCGGGACAGCAATTCACCCCTCCACTTT. Its translation is CAISRDSNSPLHF. The chain links TRBV10-3 to TRBJ1-6; 7 bases are shared with TRBD1. Losses at the gene ends were 5 bases for V and 7 bases for J; bases not matched to a gene: 2. The germline gives CDR1 ENHRY, CDR2 SYGVKD. This CDR3 comprises 13 residues.

This rearrangement joins TRBV12-3 or TRBV12-4 to TRBJ1-5; tentative D call: TRBD1 (6 bases). This CDR3 has 13 amino acids. V was trimmed by 6 bases and J by 4 bases, leaving 10 bases between them. The CDR3 region is CASSRTENQPQHF. DNA for the CDR3: TGTGCCAGCAGCCGGACAGAAAATCAGCCCCAGCATTTT.

V and J are TRBV28 and TRBJ1-6; TRBD1 is a possible D gene (6 bases). This CDR3 contains 18 residues. The germline V and J ends were trimmed by 4 bases and 0 bases, with 16 bases remaining between them. CDR1 and CDR2 (germline): MDHEN, SYDVKM. CDR3 nucleotides: TGTGCCAGCAGTTCCCCCCGGGACAAGAGCTCCTATAATTCACCCCTCCACTTT. Amino acids: CASSSPRDKSSYNSPLHF. The entire variable domain, with the rest obtained from reference TRBV28 and TRBJ1-6, is as follows: DVKVTQSSRYLVKRTGEKVFLECVQDMDHENMFWYRQDPGLGLRLIYFSYDVKMKEKGDIPEGYSVSREKKERFSLILESASTNQTSMYLCASSSPRDKSSYNSPLHFGNGTRLTVT.

This clone was observed a handful of times. The chain employs TRBV6-5 and TRBJ1-6, with 8 bases lining up with TRBD1. The CDR3 runs 15 residues. The germline gives CDR1 MNHEY, CDR2 SVGAGI. V lost 6 bases to trimming and J lost 3 bases; unmatched junction nucleotides: 4. The CDR3 sequence: CASSSGQGYNSPLHF. The CDR3 DNA reads TGTGCCAGCAGCTCCGGACAGGGCTATAATTCACCCCTCCACTTT.

The V and J genes are TRBV7-9 and TRBJ2-3; 8 positions agree with TRBD1. Looked up from germline, CDR1 is SEHNR and CDR2 is FQNEAQ (reference sequence). V was clipped by 5 bases and J by 1 base; unmatched bases: 5. This CDR3 region has 15 residues. The CDR3 spells CASSRTGTGTDTQYF. In nucleotides, the CDR3 is TGTGCCAGCAGCCGGACAGGGACTGGCACAGATACGCAGTATTTT.

The rearrangement links TRBV7-2 to TRBJ1-6, with D perhaps matching TRBD1 (5 bases). Trimming shortened V by 2 bases and J by 9 bases, and 11 bases separated the two germline ends. The CDR3 consists of 14 residues. The germline CDR1 and CDR2 sequences are SGHTA and FQGNSA. Here the CDR3 DNA reads TGTGCCAGCAGCTTACAGAGCGGGGGTTCACCCCTCCACTTT. Protein sequence: CASSLQSGGSPLHF.